These 13 T cell receptor beta chains were all obtained from the same sample, sequenced in a study of T cell responses to AZD1222 COVID-19 vaccine. Libraries were prepared by immunoSEQ multiplex PCR; TCRdb keeps only in-frame clonotypes and omits some of them. Of tens of thousands of clones listed, 70% to 90% are singletons. The sequenced sample was peripheral blood, obtained 28 days after the second AZD1222 dose. All receptors derive from an adult who received the AZD1222 COVID-19 vaccine.

This clone was seen a single time. The rearrangement uses TRBV4-3 and TRBJ1-4; 10 nucleotides line up with TRBD1. The length of the CDR3 is 15 residues. The V and J ends lost 0 bases and 7 bases, in that order; junction bases with no gene match: 2. Germline assignment: CDR1 LGHNA and CDR2 YSLEER. CDR3 sequence reads: CASSQETGGVEKLFF. The CDR3 DNA is TGCGCCAGCAGCCAAGAGACAGGGGGCGTTGAAAAACTGTTTTTT.

The CDR3 DNA reads as TGCGCCAGCAGCCAGGATGCTCGTGGCTACACCTTC. Translated, it gives CASSQDARGYTF. The V gene is TRBV4-1, the J gene TRBJ1-2, with D unclear. CDR1 MGHRA and CDR2 YSYEKL come from the germline V gene. The CDR3 totals 12 residues. V dropped 3 bases and J dropped 7 bases, with 9 bases sitting between them.

This clone has only a few counts. The V and J genes are TRBV20-1 and TRBJ2-3; 7 nucleotides align to TRBD2. This CDR3 contains 15 residues. The V segment lost 3 bases and the J segment 5 bases; nucleotides outside the gene matches: 11. The germline V gene encodes CDR1 DFQATT and CDR2 SNEGSKA (reference sequence). The CDR3 DNA reads as TGCAGTGCTAGTCCTGGCGGGAGTGCGGGAGATACGCAGTATTTT. This gives the protein CSASPGGSAGDTQYF.

V and J are TRBV29-1 and TRBJ1-1; D unresolved. The V gene's germline CDR1 is SQVTM and CDR2 ANQGSEA. This CDR3 is 13 amino acids long. V gave up 7 bases and J gave up 1 base, with 13 bases separating them. The DNA of the CDR3 is TGCAGCGCTACATTGAGGAGGAACACTGAAGCTTTCTTT. It is translated as CSATLRRNTEAFF.

This chain links TRBV28 with TRBJ2-7; 9 bases align to TRBD1. The length of the CDR3 is 15 residues. J was trimmed by 0 bases and V by 5 bases; bases with no gene match: 5. The germline gives CDR1 MDHEN, CDR2 SYDVKM. The CDR3 sequence is CASSGLGQGSYEQYF. CDR3 bases: TGTGCCAGCAGTGGCTTGGGACAGGGCTCCTACGAGCAGTACTTC.

The chain couples TRBV28 to TRBJ1-4; D uncertain. The CDR3 totals 15 residues. Trimming cost V 3 bases and J 3 bases, with 11 bases left between them. The germline V gene has CDR1 MDHEN and CDR2 SYDVKM. In nucleotides, the CDR3 is TGTGCCAGCAGTTTGGCCAGCCGTTCTAATGAAAAACTGTTTTTT. Translation gives CASSLASRSNEKLFF.

The genes are TRBV4-3 and TRBJ2-2; tentative D call: TRBD1 (6 bases). Germline CDR1 reads LGHNA; CDR2 reads YSLEER. V was cut by 4 bases and J by 3 bases, with 18 bases left in between. This CDR3 has 17 residues. The CDR3 region has the DNA TGCGCCAGCAGCCGACTTACAGGCGCAGGGGACACCGGGGAGCTGTTTTTT. Translating it yields CASSRLTGAGDTGELFF.

The rearrangement links TRBV30 to TRBJ2-3, with a weak D call TRBD1 (6 bases). There are 15 residues in the CDR3. Trimming removed 5 bases from V and 3 bases from J, with 18 bases in between. From germline, CDR1 is GTSNPN and CDR2 SVGIG (reference sequence). CDR3 loop: CAWGTSDRVTDTQYF. The CDR3, as DNA: TGTGCCTGGGGGACCTCGGACAGAGTTACAGATACGCAGTATTTT.

V is TRBV3-1 (or the pseudogene TRBV3-2) and J is TRBJ1-1; D uncertain. Germline CDR1 and CDR2: LGHDT and YNNKEL (reference sequence). This CDR3 contains 14 residues. The germline V and J ends were trimmed by 4 bases and 5 bases, with 14 bases remaining between them. The CDR3: CASSLSPGGTEAFF. As DNA, the CDR3 is TGTGCCAGCAGCCTGAGTCCCGGAGGGACTGAAGCTTTCTTT.

The V gene is TRBV28, the J gene TRBJ1-1; a possible D gene is TRBD1 (5 bases). CDR1 is MDHEN, CDR2 SYDVKM, per germline. This CDR3 is 12 amino acids long. V dropped 3 bases and J dropped 4 bases, with 6 bases sitting between them. The CDR3 is CASSFGGTEAFF. The CDR3 coding sequence is TGTGCCAGCAGTTTTGGGGGCACTGAAGCTTTCTTT.

The chain combines TRBV3-1 (or the pseudogene TRBV3-2) with TRBJ1-5; D gene ambiguous. Germline CDR1 LGHDT, CDR2 YNNKEL (reference sequence). This CDR3 is built from 13 residues. The V end lost 1 base, the J end lost 5 bases, and 6 bases lay between the germline ends. The CDR3, as DNA: TGTGCCAGCAGCCAAGCGCCACATCAGCCCCAGCATTTT. It specifies CASSQAPHQPQHF.

The genes are TRBV7-9 and TRBJ2-3, with D perhaps TRBD2 (5 bases). Germline V gives CDR1 SEHNR, CDR2 FQNEAQ (reference sequence). The length of the CDR3 is 14 residues. Deletions cut 6 bases from V and 5 bases from J, with 15 bases between. CDR3 amino acids: CASSPTGEGDTQYF. The CDR3 DNA sequence: TGTGCCAGCAGTCCGACTGGAGAGGGAGATACGCAGTATTTT.

This clone was observed once. At the DNA level, this CDR3 is encoded by other sequences in the same sample as well. The CDR3 protein is CASSLRDYGYTF. The CDR3 region has the DNA TGTGCCAGTAGCTTGCGGGACTATGGCTACACCTTC. The chain carries TRBV19 and TRBJ1-2; D is unresolved. V gave up 6 bases and J gave up 3 bases, with 8 bases separating them. Germline values: CDR1 LNHDA, CDR2 SQIVND (reference sequence). This CDR3 contains 12 residues.